This T cell receptor (beta chain) was profiled in a study of T cells in localized non-small cell lung cancer. Study conclusions and caveats: Among the top 100 tumor clones, a median around 57 appeared in adjacent lung. Uninvolved adjacent lung had higher T cell clonality than tumor and all other tissues.

From germline, CDR1 is SGHRS and CDR2 YFSETQ. Trimming stripped 1 base from V and 9 bases from J, with 10 bases between. The CDR3 consists of 12 residues. Only in-frame clones appear in the TCRdb table, and some are missing; sequencing was by immunoSEQ multiplex PCR. This sample has around 15,000 clones, with 90% found just once. As concerns this clone: No antigen is known for it.

The TCR was taken from a woman between 40 and 69 years old with stage III lung adenocarcinoma. The sequenced sample was peripheral blood mononuclear cells, obtained before any cancer treatment. The chain recombines TRBV5-1 with TRBJ1-2; maybe TRBD1 (5 bases). The CDR3, as DNA: TGCGCCAGCAGCTTGCTGGGGGATCGCTACACCTTC. It codes for CASSLLGDRYTF.